The T cell receptor (beta chain) under discussion was sequenced for a study of read filtering for tumor transcriptome and immune sequencing. Study overall: The cohort had about 16 men and approximately 13 women aged roughly 47 to 85, mean roughly 66 years. TCR-mapped reads were about 4.05 to 10.27 million with IR-seq versus about 80 to 1273 with RNA-seq. Study-level results: About 81.9% of IR-seq clonotypes had one read, totaling approximately 3.3% of reads; RNA-seq: roughly 76% and 46%. The sorted CD138-negative fraction was a mixed bone marrow immune population, not purified T cells.

There are a few counts of this clonotype. No antigen is known for it. Given a much more abundant clone one base away, this may be a read error. From roughly 390 ng of RNA, a library with molecular barcoded alpha/delta and beta/gamma adaptors was made. TCRdb independently ran MiXCR on the reads; one entry per CDR3 protein. Found here are approximately 59,000 distinct CDR3 sequences, more than 9% of them singletons; the top ten hold about a sixth. The germline V and J ends were trimmed by 8 bases and 4 bases, with 11 bases remaining between them. Germline V gives CDR1 MNHEY, CDR2 SVGEGT. The CDR3 extends over 12 amino acids.

The receptor was derived from a donor aged 40 or over with multiple myeloma. The specimen sequenced was a population of CD138-negative cells sorted from bone marrow. This chain joins TRBV6-2 or TRBV6-3 and TRBJ1-2; D remains unclear. CDR3 DNA sequence: TGTGCCAGCGCTGATTTAACCTATGGCTACACCTTC. Protein sequence: CASADLTYGYTF.